Below, one T cell receptor beta chain is given with its context. The data were obtained in a study of blood T cell repertoires in COVID-19. Study summary: Samples came from the United States, Italy and Spain, spanning acute and convalescent COVID-19. T cells, B-cell-depleted T cells, or PBMCs supplied cDNA or gDNA.

Original handling: Nucleated cell counts were estimated from reference gene primer amplification. Using immunoSEQ multiplex PCR, the repertoire was profiled, and TCRdb retains in-frame clones only, with some absent. The V and J calls and clone size are taken from that table; D and trimming were inferred from the DNA. The data show just under 350,000 clones, approximately 82% seen once. The CDR3 runs to 14 residues. V lost 2 bases and J 3 bases, leaving 12 bases between the germline ends. Germline CDR1 is SGHDT and CDR2 is YYEEEE. This chain uses TRBV5-6 with TRBJ2-7, with TRBD2 as a possible D gene (5 bases). This receptor was identified in a man aged 25-45 years with active or convalescent COVID-19. The sample taken for sequencing was peripheral blood. DNA of the CDR3: TGTGCCAGCAGCTTACTAGATTCTGGCTACGAGCAGTACTTC. Translation: CASSLLDSGYEQYF.